A single sample gave rise to the 18 T cell receptor beta chains below, sequenced in a study of a mutant IDH1 vaccine in newly diagnosed glioma. Their antigen targets remain unknown. The method was immunoSEQ multiplex PCR; TCRdb's version includes in-frame clones alone and lacks a portion of them. The sample shows approximately 56,000 clones, about 71% of them seen only once. Time point: week 47, end of study. Every vaccine dose comprised 300 ug of mutant IDH1 20-mer peptide plus topical imiquimod. This specimen was PBMCs, taken from a glioma patient whose treatment included an IDH1 peptide vaccine. These receptor sequences come from a man in his forties or fifties with glioma.

J is TRBJ1-1 and V is TRBV11-2; tentative D call: TRBD1 (5 bases). The germline CDR1 and CDR2 sequences are SGHAT and FQNNGV. The CDR3 is made up of 13 amino acids. V lost 1 base and J lost 5, with 8 bases in between. Here the CDR3 reads CASSLVGGTEAFF. In DNA, the CDR3 is TGTGCCAGCAGCTTAGTCGGGGGGACTGAAGCTTTCTTT.

The V call is TRBV27, the J call TRBJ1-5; a weak D match, TRBD1 (5 bases). The CDR3 length is 14 residues. Looked up from germline, CDR1 is MNHEY and CDR2 is SMNVEV (reference sequence). The ends were cut back, 4 bases at V and 0 bases at J, with 7 bases in the middle. CDR3 sequence: CASSWGDSNQPQHF. In DNA, the CDR3 is TGTGCCAGCAGTTGGGGCGATAGCAATCAGCCCCAGCATTTT.

V gene TRBV18 combines with J gene TRBJ1-2, with TRBD1 as a possible D gene (5 bases). CDR1 is KGHSH and CDR2 is LQKENI in the germline V gene. The ends were cut back, 1 base at V and 9 bases at J, with 18 bases in the middle. CDR3 size: 15 residues. The CDR3 protein is CASSPLARDRDSYTF. Here the CDR3 DNA reads TGTGCCAGCTCACCACTAGCCCGGGACCGAGATAGCTACACCTTC.

The V call is TRBV9, the J call TRBJ2-2; 8 positions match TRBD1. The CDR3 extends over 15 amino acids. Germline CDR1 SGDLS, CDR2 YYNGEE. J gave up 4 bases and V 5 bases, and 7 bases lay outside the gene matches. The CDR3 sequence: CASRPGQGPTGELFF. As DNA, the CDR3 is TGTGCCAGCAGGCCCGGACAGGGCCCCACCGGGGAGCTGTTTTTT.

This clone was picked up a small number of times. The gene calls are TRBV30 and TRBJ1-2; TRBD1 aligns across 7 bases. Germline CDR1 is GTSNPN and CDR2 is SVGIG (reference sequence). This CDR3 spans 14 amino acids. With V trimmed by 5 bases and J by 4 bases, 10 bases remained unmatched. For the CDR3, the DNA is TGTGCCTGGGCCCGAGTCCGGGACAGCTATGGCTACACCTTC. It is translated as CAWARVRDSYGYTF.

The rearrangement links TRBV19 to TRBJ2-3; D is undetermined. This CDR3 has 12 amino acids. Germline V gene lookup returns CDR1 LNHDA and CDR2 SQIVND (reference sequence). The ends were cut back, 4 bases at V and 7 bases at J, with 9 bases in the middle. CDR3 residues: CASSKLANTQYF. For the CDR3, the DNA is TGTGCCAGTAGTAAGCTGGCCAATACGCAGTATTTT.

The chain has TRBV6-6 and TRBJ1-3, with 7 bases aligning to TRBD1. Germline V lookup: CDR1 MNHNY, CDR2 SVGAGI (reference sequence). J lost 0 bases, V lost 6 bases, and 8 bases had no gene match. This CDR3 region has 16 residues. The CDR3 loop reads CASSHTGQSSGNTIYF. In nucleotides, the CDR3 is TGTGCCAGCAGCCACACGGGACAGAGCTCTGGAAACACCATATATTTT.

This rearrangement joins TRBV6-5 to TRBJ2-7, with D perhaps TRBD1 or TRBD2 (5 bases each). Germline values: CDR1 MNHEY, CDR2 SVGAGI. The CDR3 contains 13 residues. Trimming removed 2 bases at V and 6 bases at J, with 11 bases between. CDR3 DNA sequence: TGTGCCAGCAGTTACACCGGGACGGTCGAGCAGTACTTC. Protein product: CASSYTGTVEQYF.

The chain links TRBV7-9 to TRBJ2-5, with D perhaps matching TRBD1 (5 bases). Trimming left V 4 bases short and J 4 bases short, with 13 bases between. The CDR3 loop spans 14 amino acids. Germline assignment: CDR1 SEHNR and CDR2 FQNEAQ (reference sequence). The CDR3 bases are TGTGCCAGCAGCTCCTTAGGGGAACGAGAGACCCAGTACTTC. Amino acids: CASSSLGERETQYF.

This chain links TRBV2 with TRBJ1-4; weak D call: TRBD1 (6 bases). The V end lost 1 base, the J end lost 7 bases, and 7 bases lay between the germline ends. CDR3 length: 13 amino acids. Per the germline V gene, CDR1 is SNHLY and CDR2 is FYNNEI. CDR3 DNA: TGTGCCAGCAGTGAAGGGGGGCGTGAAAAACTGTTTTTT. As protein: CASSEGGREKLFF.

V and J are TRBV18 and TRBJ1-2, with D possibly matching TRBD1 (6 bases). In germline, CDR1 is KGHSH, CDR2 LQKENI. Trimming pared 4 bases from V and 2 bases from J, leaving 8 bases between. This CDR3 has 13 residues. This chain's CDR3 is CASSQGVNYGYTF. In DNA form, the CDR3 reads TGTGCCAGCTCACAGGGGGTCAACTATGGCTACACCTTC.

The chain recombines TRBV15 with TRBJ1-4, with TRBD1 matching 8 bases. The CDR3 is 16 residues long. V dropped 4 bases and J dropped 0; count of bases not matched to a gene: 4. The V gene's germline CDR1 is LNHNV and CDR2 YYDKDF (reference sequence). CDR3: CATSIGQGATNEKLFF. CDR3 sequence (DNA): TGTGCCACCAGCATCGGACAGGGAGCAACTAATGAAAAACTGTTTTTT.

V gene TRBV25-1 combines with J gene TRBJ2-5; unclear D gene. CDR3 length equals 11 residues. Germline V gene data show CDR1 as MGHDK and CDR2 as SYGVNS. V gave up 8 bases and J gave up 2 bases, with 6 bases separating them. CDR3 nucleotide sequence: TGTGCCAGCCAGGTACAAGAGACCCAGTACTTC. Its translation: CASQVQETQYF.

This clone was observed once. DNA for the CDR3: TGTGCCTGGAATGGGGGGGACAGGGGGGTAACAGATACGCAGTATTTT. It yields the protein CAWNGGDRGVTDTQYF. J is TRBJ2-3 and V is TRBV30; TRBD1 aligns across 11 bases. The CDR3 runs 16 residues. V shed 4 bases, J shed 3 bases, and the junction held 9 bases outside the gene matches. From germline, CDR1 is GTSNPN and CDR2 SVGIG (reference sequence).

The V gene is TRBV6-5, the J gene TRBJ1-4; D gene unclear. This CDR3 has 15 residues. Trimming shortened V by 10 bases and J by 5 bases, and 20 bases separated the two germline ends. Germline V gene data show CDR1 as MNHEY and CDR2 as SVGAGI. The CDR3 DNA follows: TGTGCCACCGCCTTAAGACGGGGAACCAATGAAAAACTGTTTTTT. This sequence encodes CATALRRGTNEKLFF.

V is TRBV27 and J is TRBJ2-7; D call uncertain. The CDR3 runs to 13 residues. Trimming shortened V by 2 bases and J by 0 bases, and 5 bases separated the two germline ends. Germline assignment: CDR1 MNHEY and CDR2 SMNVEV (reference sequence). The CDR3 spells CASSLTDSYEQYF. Written as DNA, the CDR3 is TGTGCCAGCAGTTTAACCGACTCCTACGAGCAGTACTTC.

The V gene is TRBV2, the J gene TRBJ1-2; 8 bases are a match to TRBD1. The trim removed 6 bases at V and 5 bases at J, leaving 8 bases unmatched. The CDR3 is made up of 14 amino acids. CDR1 and CDR2 (germline): SNHLY, FYNNEI. The CDR3 region is CASSFGQGSYGYTF. The CDR3 nucleotides read TGTGCCAGCAGCTTTGGACAGGGAAGTTATGGCTACACCTTC.

The genes are TRBV6-5 and TRBJ2-7, with 11 bases matching TRBD2. V was clipped by 5 bases and J by 8 bases; unmatched bases: 8. The CDR3 spans 14 residues. CDR1 is MNHEY and CDR2 is SVGAGI in the germline V gene. CDR3 loop: CASSISGGARKQYF. For the CDR3, the DNA is TGTGCCAGCAGTATTAGCGGGGGGGCCCGCAAGCAGTACTTC.